A selection of T cell receptor beta chains follows, all from one sample in a study of blood T cell repertoires in COVID-19. Only in-frame clones appear in the TCRdb table, and some are missing; sequencing was by immunoSEQ multiplex PCR. The sample has about 140,000 clones, 84% seen once. Sequencing was done on a sample of peripheral blood. These receptors were obtained from a man aged 30-40 years with COVID-19, enrolled during active disease. Both conserved end residues are part of each CDR3. A D gene is named only where the DNA matches it firmly. Clone size, where shown, is once, few, many, or a class for clones that have expanded.

TGTGCCAGCAGCCAAGCAGGAGGGATCAATCAGCCCCAGCATTTT | CASSQAGGINQPQHF | TRBJ1-5 | - | - | TRBV3-1/TRBV3-2
TGTGCCAGCTCACCGGCTGGGGGCCTCAATCAGCCCCAGCATTTT | CASSPAGGLNQPQHF | TRBJ1-5 | - | - | TRBV18
TGTGCCAGCAGTCCGGACAGGATTATCTACGAGCAGTACTTC | CASSPDRIIYEQYF | TRBJ2-7 | - | TRBD1 | TRBV6-5
TGTGCCAGTAGTAAAGGACAGGATATCTCTGGAAACACCATATATTTT | CASSKGQDISGNTIYF | TRBJ1-3 | once | TRBD1 | TRBV19
TGTGCCAGCAGCCTACAGAGGGTCGGGGTCAATGAGCAGTTCTTC | CASSLQRVGVNEQFF | TRBJ2-1 | - | - | TRBV11-2
TGCGCCAGCAGCGAGGGACAGGGGAGGAACTATGGCTACACCTTC | CASSEGQGRNYGYTF | TRBJ1-2 | - | TRBD1 | TRBV5-1
TGTGCCAGCAGCTTGGTGTCCACAGGGCCCTATGGCTACACCTTC | CASSLVSTGPYGYTF | TRBJ1-2 | - | - | TRBV5-8
TGTGCCAGCAGCCTCGGGGGGGTGATTAGCAATCAGCCCCAGCATTTT | CASSLGGVISNQPQHF | TRBJ1-5 | - | - | TRBV27
TGTGCCATCAGTACTAGCGGGAGTTTGTCCTACGAGCAGTACTTC | CAISTSGSLSYEQYF | TRBJ2-7 | - | TRBD2 | TRBV10-3
TGTGCCAGCAGTGGACAGGGTCTATCCGGGGAGCTGTTTTTT | CASSGQGLSGELFF | TRBJ2-2 | - | TRBD1 | TRBV2
TGTGCCAGCAGCGTAGGAGGGTCGACGAACACTGAAGCTTTCTTT | CASSVGGSTNTEAFF | TRBJ1-1 | - | - | TRBV9
TGTGCCAGCAGTCAGGGACAGGGAGGGTTAGTCTATGGCTACACCTTC | CASSQGQGGLVYGYTF | TRBJ1-2 | - | TRBD1 | TRBV5-4
TGCGCCAGCAGTGAGAAGCTAGCGGGGTCTTACGAGCAGTACTTC | CASSEKLAGSYEQYF | TRBJ2-7 | - | TRBD2 | TRBV10-1
TGTGCCAGCAGTGTAGGGCTAGCGGACACAGATACGCAGTATTTT | CASSVGLADTDTQYF | TRBJ2-3 | - | TRBD2 | TRBV6-4
TGTGCCAGCAGCTCGGGTGTTACCTACGAGCAGTACTTC | CASSSGVTYEQYF | TRBJ2-7 | - | - | TRBV7-9
TGTGCCAGCAGTCCCACAGGGTACTACGAGCAGTACTTC | CASSPTGYYEQYF | TRBJ2-7 | - | - | TRBV6-6
TGTGCCAGCAGTTACTCTCCAGGGGTCAATCAGCCCCAGCATTTT | CASSYSPGVNQPQHF | TRBJ1-5 | once | - | TRBV6-5
TGTGCCAGCACAGGCGGGAGTAACTACGAGCAGTACTTC | CASTGGSNYEQYF | TRBJ2-7 | - | TRBD2 | TRBV6-5
TGTGCCTGGAGCGTGGGACGGGAGGGCACTGAAGCTTTCTTT | CAWSVGREGTEAFF | TRBJ1-1 | - | - | TRBV30
TGTGCCAGCAGTGAAAGTGAAGGGAGTAGAGAGACCCAGTACTTC | CASSESEGSRETQYF | TRBJ2-5 | - | - | TRBV25-1
TGTGCCAGTAGTTCTACCGGGACTAGCGGGAGTGAGCAGTTCTTC | CASSSTGTSGSEQFF | TRBJ2-1 | once | TRBD2 | TRBV19
TGTGCCACCCTTCCGGACAGGAGTAACTATGGCTACACCTTC | CATLPDRSNYGYTF | TRBJ1-2 | - | TRBD1 | TRBV27
TGTGCCAGCAGTACTAGCGGGAATTTACCCTACGAGCAGTACTTC | CASSTSGNLPYEQYF | TRBJ2-7 | - | TRBD2 | TRBV27
TGTGCCAGCAGTGGTAGCAGGGAAGTCTACGAGCAGTACTTC | CASSGSREVYEQYF | TRBJ2-7 | - | - | TRBV2
TGTGCCAGCAGGGGAGGGATGGTGGCAGGGGTAGACGAGCAGTACTTC | CASRGGMVAGVDEQYF | TRBJ2-7 | - | - | TRBV28
TGTGCCAGCAGTTTGTTCGCGTTTAATGAGCAGTTCTTC | CASSLFAFNEQFF | TRBJ2-1 | - | - | TRBV28